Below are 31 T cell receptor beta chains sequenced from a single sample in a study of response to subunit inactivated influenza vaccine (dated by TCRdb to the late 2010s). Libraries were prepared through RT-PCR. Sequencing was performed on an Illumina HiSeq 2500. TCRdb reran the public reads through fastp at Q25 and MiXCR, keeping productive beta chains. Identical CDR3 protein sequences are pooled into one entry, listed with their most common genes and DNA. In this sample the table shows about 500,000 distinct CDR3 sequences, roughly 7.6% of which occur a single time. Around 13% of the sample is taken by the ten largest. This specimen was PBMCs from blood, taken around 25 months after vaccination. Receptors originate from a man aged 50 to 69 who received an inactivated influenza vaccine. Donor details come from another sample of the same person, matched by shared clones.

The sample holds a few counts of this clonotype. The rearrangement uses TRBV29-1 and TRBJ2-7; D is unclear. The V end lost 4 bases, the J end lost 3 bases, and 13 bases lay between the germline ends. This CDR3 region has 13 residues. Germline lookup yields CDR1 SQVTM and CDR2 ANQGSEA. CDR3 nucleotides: TGCAGCGTTGTGGTGGTGGCAGGCTACGAGCAGTACTTC. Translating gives CSVVVVAGYEQYF.

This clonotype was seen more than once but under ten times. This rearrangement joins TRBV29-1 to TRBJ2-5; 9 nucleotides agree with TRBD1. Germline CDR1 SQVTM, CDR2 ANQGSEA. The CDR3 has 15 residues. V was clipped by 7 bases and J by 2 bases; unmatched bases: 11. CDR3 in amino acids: CSAAPGTGRQETQYF. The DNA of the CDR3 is TGCAGCGCCGCACCCGGGACAGGGCGTCAAGAGACCCAGTACTTC.

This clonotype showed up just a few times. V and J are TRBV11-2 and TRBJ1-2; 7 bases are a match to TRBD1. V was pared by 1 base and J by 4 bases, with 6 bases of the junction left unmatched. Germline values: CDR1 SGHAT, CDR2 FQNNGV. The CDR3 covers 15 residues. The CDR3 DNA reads TGTGCCAGCAGCTTAGTCAGGGGGGCCGGCTATGGCTACACCTTC. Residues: CASSLVRGAGYGYTF.

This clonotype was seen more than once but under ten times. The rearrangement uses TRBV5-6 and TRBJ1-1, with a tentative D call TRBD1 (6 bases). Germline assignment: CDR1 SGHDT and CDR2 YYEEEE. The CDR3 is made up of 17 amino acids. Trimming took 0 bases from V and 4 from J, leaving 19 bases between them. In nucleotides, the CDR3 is TGTGCCAGCAGCTTGGCGGGGGCGGGGGTACGGTCCACTGAAGCTTTCTTT. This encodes CASSLAGAGVRSTEAFF. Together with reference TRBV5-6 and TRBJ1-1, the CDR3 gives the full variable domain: DAGVTQSPTHLIKTRGQQVTLRCSPKSGHDTVSWYQQALGQGPQFIFQYYEEEERQRGNFPDRFSGHQFPNYSSELNVNALLLGDSALYLCASSLAGAGVRSTEAFFGQGTRLTVV.

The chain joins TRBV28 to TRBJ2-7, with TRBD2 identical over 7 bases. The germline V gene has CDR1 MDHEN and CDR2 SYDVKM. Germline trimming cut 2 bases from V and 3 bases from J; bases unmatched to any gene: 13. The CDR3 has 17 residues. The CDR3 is CASSLLPGTNANYEQYF. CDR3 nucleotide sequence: TGTGCCAGCAGTTTACTCCCCGGGACTAACGCTAACTACGAGCAGTACTTC. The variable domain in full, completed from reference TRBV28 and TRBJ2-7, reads DVKVTQSSRYLVKRTGEKVFLECVQDMDHENMFWYRQDPGLGLRLIYFSYDVKMKEKGDIPEGYSVSREKKERFSLILESASTNQTSMYLCASSLLPGTNANYEQYFGPGTRLTVT.

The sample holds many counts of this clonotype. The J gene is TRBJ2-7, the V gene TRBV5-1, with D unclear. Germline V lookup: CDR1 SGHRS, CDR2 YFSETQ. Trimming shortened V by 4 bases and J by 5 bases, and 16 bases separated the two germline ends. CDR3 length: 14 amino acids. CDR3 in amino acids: CASSRTSVANEQYF. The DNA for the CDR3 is TGCGCCAGCAGCCGAACCTCGGTGGCCAACGAGCAGTACTTC.

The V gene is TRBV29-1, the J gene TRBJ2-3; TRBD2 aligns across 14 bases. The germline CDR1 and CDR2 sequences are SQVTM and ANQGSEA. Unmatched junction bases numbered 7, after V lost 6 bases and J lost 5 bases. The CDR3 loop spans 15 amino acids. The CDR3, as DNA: TGCAGCGTCGAGGGACTAGCGGGAGCTGGAGATACGCAGTATTTT. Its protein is CSVEGLAGAGDTQYF.

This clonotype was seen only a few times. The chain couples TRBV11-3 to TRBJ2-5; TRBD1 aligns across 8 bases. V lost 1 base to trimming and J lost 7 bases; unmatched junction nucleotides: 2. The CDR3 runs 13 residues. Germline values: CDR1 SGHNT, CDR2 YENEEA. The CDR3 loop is CASSLGQGMTQYF. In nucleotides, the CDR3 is TGTGCCAGCAGCTTAGGACAGGGGATGACCCAGTACTTC.

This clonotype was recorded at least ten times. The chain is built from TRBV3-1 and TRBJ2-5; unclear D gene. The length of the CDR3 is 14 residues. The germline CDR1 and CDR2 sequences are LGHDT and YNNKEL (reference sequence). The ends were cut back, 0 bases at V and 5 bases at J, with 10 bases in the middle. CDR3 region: CASSQDWAGETQYF. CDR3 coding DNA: TGTGCCAGCAGCCAAGATTGGGCAGGCGAGACCCAGTACTTC.

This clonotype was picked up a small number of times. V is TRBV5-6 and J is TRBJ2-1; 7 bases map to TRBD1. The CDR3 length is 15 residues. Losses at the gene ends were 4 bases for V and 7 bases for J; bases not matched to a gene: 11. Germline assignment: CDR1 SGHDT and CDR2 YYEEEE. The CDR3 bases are TGTGCCAGCAGCCCCAGGGCAGGGGGTAGGAATGAGCAGTTCTTC. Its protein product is CASSPRAGGRNEQFF.

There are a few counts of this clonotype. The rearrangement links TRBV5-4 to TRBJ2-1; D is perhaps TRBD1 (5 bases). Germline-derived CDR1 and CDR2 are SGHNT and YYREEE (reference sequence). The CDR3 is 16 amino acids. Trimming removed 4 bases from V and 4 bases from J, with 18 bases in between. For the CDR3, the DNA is TGTGCCAGCAGCCCCCCGGGCAGGGCACAATACAATGAGCAGTTCTTC. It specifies CASSPPGRAQYNEQFF.

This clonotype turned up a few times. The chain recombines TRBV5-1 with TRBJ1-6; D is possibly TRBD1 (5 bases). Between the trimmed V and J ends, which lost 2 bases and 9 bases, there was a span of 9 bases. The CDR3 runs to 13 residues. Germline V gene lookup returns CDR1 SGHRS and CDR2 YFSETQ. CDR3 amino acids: CASSFWGSSPLHF. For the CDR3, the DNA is TGCGCCAGCAGCTTTTGGGGGAGTTCACCCCTCCACTTT.

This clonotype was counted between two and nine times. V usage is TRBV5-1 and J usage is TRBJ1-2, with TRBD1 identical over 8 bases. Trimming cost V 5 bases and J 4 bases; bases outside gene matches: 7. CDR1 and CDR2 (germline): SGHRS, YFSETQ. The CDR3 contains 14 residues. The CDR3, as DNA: TGCGCCAGCAGATATCAGGGGGCGACCTATGGCTACACCTTC. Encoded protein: CASRYQGATYGYTF.

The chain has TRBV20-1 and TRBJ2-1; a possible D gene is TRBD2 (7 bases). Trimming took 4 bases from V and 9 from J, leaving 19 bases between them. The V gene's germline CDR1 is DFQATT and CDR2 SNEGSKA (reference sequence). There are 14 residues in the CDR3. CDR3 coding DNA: TGCAGTGCTATTAGGGGGGGAGGACGTGCTGAGCAGTTCTTC. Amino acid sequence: CSAIRGGGRAEQFF.

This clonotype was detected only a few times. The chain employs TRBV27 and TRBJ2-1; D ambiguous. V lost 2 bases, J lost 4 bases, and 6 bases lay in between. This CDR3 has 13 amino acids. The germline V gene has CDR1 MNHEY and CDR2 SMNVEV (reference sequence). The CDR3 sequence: CASSLGWYNEQFF. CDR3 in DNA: TGTGCCAGCAGTTTAGGGTGGTACAATGAGCAGTTCTTC.

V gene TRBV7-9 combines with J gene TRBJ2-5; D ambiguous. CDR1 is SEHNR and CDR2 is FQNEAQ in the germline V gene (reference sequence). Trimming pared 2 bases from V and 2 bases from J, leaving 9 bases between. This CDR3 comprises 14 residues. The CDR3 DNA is TGTGCCAGCAGCTTAAGTGTTCCTCAAGAGACCCAGTACTTC. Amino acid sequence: CASSLSVPQETQYF.

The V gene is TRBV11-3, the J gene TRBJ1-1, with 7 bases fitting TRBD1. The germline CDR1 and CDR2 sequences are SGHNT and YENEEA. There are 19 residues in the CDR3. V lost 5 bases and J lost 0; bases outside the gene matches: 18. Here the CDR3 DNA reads TGTGCCAGCAGCCCCCAATGGTTTGACAGGGCGGACTTGAACACTGAAGCTTTCTTT. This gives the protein CASSPQWFDRADLNTEAFF.

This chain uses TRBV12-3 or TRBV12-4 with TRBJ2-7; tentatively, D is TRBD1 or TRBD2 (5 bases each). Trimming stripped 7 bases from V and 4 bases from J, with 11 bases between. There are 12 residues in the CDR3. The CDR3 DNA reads TGTGCCAGCAAGGGACGTTTTTACGAGCAGTACTTC. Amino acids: CASKGRFYEQYF.

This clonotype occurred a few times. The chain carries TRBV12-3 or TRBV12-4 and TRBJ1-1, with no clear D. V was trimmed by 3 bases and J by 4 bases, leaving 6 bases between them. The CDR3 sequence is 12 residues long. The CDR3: CASSFDFTEAFF. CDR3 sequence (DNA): TGTGCCAGCAGTTTTGATTTCACTGAAGCTTTCTTT.

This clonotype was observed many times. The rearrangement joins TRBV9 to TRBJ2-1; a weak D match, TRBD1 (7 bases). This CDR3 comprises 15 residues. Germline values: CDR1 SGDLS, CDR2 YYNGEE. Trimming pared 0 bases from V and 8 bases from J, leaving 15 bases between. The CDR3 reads CASSVGQGGPYEQFF. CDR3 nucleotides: TGTGCCAGCAGCGTAGGACAGGGAGGTCCCTATGAGCAGTTCTTC.

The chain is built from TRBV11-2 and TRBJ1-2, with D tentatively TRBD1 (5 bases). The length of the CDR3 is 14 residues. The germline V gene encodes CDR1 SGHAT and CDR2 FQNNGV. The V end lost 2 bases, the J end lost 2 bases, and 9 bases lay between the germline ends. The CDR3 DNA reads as TGTGCCAGCAGCTTAACAGAGGGGAACTATGGCTACACCTTC. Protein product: CASSLTEGNYGYTF. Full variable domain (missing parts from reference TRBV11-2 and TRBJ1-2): EAGVAQSPRYKIIEKRQSVAFWCNPISGHATLYWYQQILGQGPKLLIQFQNNGVVDDSQLPKDRFSAERLKGVDSTLKIQPAKLEDSAVYLCASSLTEGNYGYTFGSGTRLTVV.

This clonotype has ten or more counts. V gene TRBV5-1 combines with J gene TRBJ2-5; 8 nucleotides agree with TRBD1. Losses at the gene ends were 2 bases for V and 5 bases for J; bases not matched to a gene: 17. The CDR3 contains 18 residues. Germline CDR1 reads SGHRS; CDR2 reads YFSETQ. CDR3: CASSFGLGQGRRRETQYF. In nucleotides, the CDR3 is TGCGCCAGCAGCTTCGGCCTAGGACAGGGCAGACGAAGGGAGACCCAGTACTTC.

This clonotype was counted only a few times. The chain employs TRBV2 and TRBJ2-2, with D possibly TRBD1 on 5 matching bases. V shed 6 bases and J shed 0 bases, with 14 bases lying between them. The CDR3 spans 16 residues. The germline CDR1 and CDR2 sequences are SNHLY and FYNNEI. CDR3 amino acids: CASSTTAFSNTGELFF. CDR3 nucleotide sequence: TGTGCCAGCAGCACGACAGCTTTTTCGAACACCGGGGAGCTGTTTTTT.

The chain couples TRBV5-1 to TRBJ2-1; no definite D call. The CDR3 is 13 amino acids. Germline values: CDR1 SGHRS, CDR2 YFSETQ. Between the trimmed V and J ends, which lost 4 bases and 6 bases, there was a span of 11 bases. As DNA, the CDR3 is TGCGCCAGCAGCCTACGCCTTGGCAATGAGCAGTTCTTC. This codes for CASSLRLGNEQFF.

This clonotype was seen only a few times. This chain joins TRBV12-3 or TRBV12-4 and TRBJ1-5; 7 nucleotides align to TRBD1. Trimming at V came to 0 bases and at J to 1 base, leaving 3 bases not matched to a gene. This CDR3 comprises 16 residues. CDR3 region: CASSLAGGASNQPQHF. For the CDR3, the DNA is TGTGCCAGCAGTTTAGCAGGGGGCGCGAGCAATCAGCCCCAGCATTTT.

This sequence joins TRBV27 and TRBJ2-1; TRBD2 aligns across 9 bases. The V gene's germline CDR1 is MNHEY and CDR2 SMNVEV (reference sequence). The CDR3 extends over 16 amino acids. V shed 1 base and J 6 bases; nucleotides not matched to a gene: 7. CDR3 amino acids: CASSLLVAGVVNEQFF. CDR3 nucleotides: TGTGCCAGCAGTTTATTGGTAGCGGGAGTAGTCAATGAGCAGTTCTTC.

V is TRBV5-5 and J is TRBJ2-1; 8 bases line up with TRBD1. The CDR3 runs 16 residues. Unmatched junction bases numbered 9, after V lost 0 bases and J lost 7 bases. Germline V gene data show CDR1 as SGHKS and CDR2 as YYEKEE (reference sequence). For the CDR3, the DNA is TGTGCCAGCAGCTTGGTGGGGCAGGGGGCTGGTAATGAGCAGTTCTTC. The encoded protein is CASSLVGQGAGNEQFF.

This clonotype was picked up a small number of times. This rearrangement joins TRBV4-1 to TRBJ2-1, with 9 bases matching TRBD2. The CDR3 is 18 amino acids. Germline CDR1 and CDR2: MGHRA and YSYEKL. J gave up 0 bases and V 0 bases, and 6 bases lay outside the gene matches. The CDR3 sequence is CASSQDSGSGSSYNEQFF. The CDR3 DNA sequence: TGCGCCAGCAGCCAAGACTCGGGTAGCGGGAGCTCCTACAATGAGCAGTTCTTC.

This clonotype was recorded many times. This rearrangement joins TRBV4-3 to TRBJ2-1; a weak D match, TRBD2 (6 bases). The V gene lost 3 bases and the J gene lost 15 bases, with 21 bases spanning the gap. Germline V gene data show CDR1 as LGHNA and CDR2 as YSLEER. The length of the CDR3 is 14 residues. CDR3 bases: TGCGCCAGCAGCCACCGGACCCGGGACGGAGGGCGGTTCTTC. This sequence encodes CASSHRTRDGGRFF.

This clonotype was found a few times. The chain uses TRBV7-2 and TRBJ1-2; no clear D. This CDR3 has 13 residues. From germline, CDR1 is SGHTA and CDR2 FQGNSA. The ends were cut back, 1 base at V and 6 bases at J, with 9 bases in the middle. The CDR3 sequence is CASSLVFSDGYTF. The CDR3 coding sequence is TGTGCCAGCAGCTTAGTTTTTTCGGATGGCTACACCTTC.

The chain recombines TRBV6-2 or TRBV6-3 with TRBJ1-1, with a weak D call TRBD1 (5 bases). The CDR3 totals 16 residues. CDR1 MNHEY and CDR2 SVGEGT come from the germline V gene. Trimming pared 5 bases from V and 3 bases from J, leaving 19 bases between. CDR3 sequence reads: CASSTRDVGRDTEAFF. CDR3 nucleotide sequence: TGTGCCAGCAGTACTCGGGACGTAGGGCGCGACACTGAAGCTTTCTTT.